Detailed here is one TCR beta chain. The Seattle patients, enrolled during active infection, were followed longitudinally. Original methodology: How many nucleated cells were present was estimated from reference gene primer amplification. The assay was immunoSEQ multiplex PCR, and TCRdb's table has in-frame clones only and misses some. V, J and clone size reflect that table, while D and trimming were determined from the DNA. The sample holds about 300,000 clones, over 85% seen once. This sample is drawn from a study of blood T cell repertoires in COVID-19. Study summary: The origin of the acute and convalescent COVID-19 samples was the United States, Italy and Spain. From T cells, B-cell-depleted T cells, or PBMCs came the material, which was cDNA or gDNA.

CDR1 LGHNA and CDR2 YSLEER come from the germline V gene. This CDR3 has 18 amino acids. V lost 5 bases to trimming and J lost 7 bases, with 24 bases between them. The sequence derives from a woman aged 25 to 39 with COVID-19, enrolled during active disease. Sequencing was performed on peripheral blood. The V gene is TRBV4-3, the J gene TRBJ1-6, with D possibly TRBD1 on 6 matching bases. Here the CDR3 DNA reads TGCGCCAGCAGCTTACTATTATCTCCGAGGGGGAGCAATTCACCCCTCCACTTT. Translated, it gives CASSLLLSPRGSNSPLHF.